Included here is one T cell receptor beta chain sequence, with context. This table comes from immunoSEQ multiplex PCR, and its TCRdb copy is limited to in-frame clones, with some not included. The sample records under 1,100,000 clones, around 74% being singletons. Germline CDR1 and CDR2: SGHTA and FQGNSA. V was trimmed by 4 bases and J by 1 base, leaving 13 bases between them. The CDR3 spans 15 residues. The data derive from a study of shared clonotypes between healthy human individuals. The specimen sequenced was memory CD4+ T cells sorted from blood. Subset defined: CD45RA-negative fraction. The clonotype originates from a man younger than 35 in good health. The chain carries TRBV7-2 and TRBJ1-1; the D is unclear. CDR3 coding DNA: TGTGCCAGCAGCTCTGGGCGGGCTAGGAACACTGAAGCTTTCTTT. Translated, it gives CASSSGRARNTEAFF.